This entry lists 26 T cell receptor beta chains sequenced from one sample in a study of blood T cell repertoires in COVID-19. This table comes from immunoSEQ multiplex PCR, and its TCRdb copy is limited to in-frame clones, with some not included. The sample lists fewer than 150,000 clones, approximately 84% seen once, with 9.5% to 15% in the top ten. Sequenced: peripheral blood. The receptors shown here come from a human donor in a cohort sampled during active COVID-19.

The DNA for the CDR3 is TGTGCCTGGGGGGACAGGGAGTATCAGCCCCAGCATTTT. It encodes CAWGDREYQPQHF. This chain joins TRBV30 and TRBJ1-5; 9 bases align to TRBD1. The CDR3 consists of 13 residues. J gave up 5 bases and V 5 bases, and 4 bases lay outside the gene matches. Germline lookup yields CDR1 GTSNPN and CDR2 SVGIG (reference sequence).

The chain combines TRBV12-5 with TRBJ2-7, with D possibly matching TRBD1 (6 bases). The CDR3 contains 14 residues. The germline gives CDR1 LGHNT, CDR2 FRNRAP. The ends were cut back, 5 bases at V and 6 bases at J, with 17 bases in the middle. The CDR3 nucleotides read TGTGCTAGTGGTCCCAGGGGTGTCGGTGGCGAGCAGTACTTC. The encoded protein is CASGPRGVGGEQYF.

The chain recombines TRBV19 with TRBJ2-5; 7 bases agree with TRBD2. CDR1 and CDR2 from the germline V gene are LNHDA and SQIVND (reference sequence). The CDR3 totals 15 residues. The trim removed 5 bases at V and 4 bases at J, leaving 10 bases unmatched. The CDR3 sequence is CASSGGLVEVETQYF. Written as DNA, the CDR3 is TGTGCCAGTAGTGGAGGACTAGTGGAGGTAGAGACCCAGTACTTC.

The chain links TRBV10-3 to TRBJ1-1; D is ambiguous. The germline CDR1 and CDR2 sequences are ENHRY and SYGVKD. This CDR3 contains 12 residues. The V and J ends lost 2 bases and 11 bases respectively, with 12 bases between them. The CDR3 DNA follows: TGTGCCATCAGTGAGGAGAACCTCAGGGCTTTCTTT. Translating it yields CAISEENLRAFF.

This clone was detected once. Other DNA sequences in the same sample also yield this CDR3. The rearrangement uses TRBV3-1 (or the pseudogene TRBV3-2) and TRBJ2-7, with TRBD1 matching over 7 bases. V dropped 1 base and J dropped 6; count of bases not matched to a gene: 3. CDR3 length: 13 residues. The germline gives CDR1 LGHDT, CDR2 YNNKEL (reference sequence). The CDR3 sequence: CASSQVSGGEQYF. The CDR3 DNA is TGTGCCAGCAGCCAAGTTTCAGGGGGCGAGCAGTACTTC.

The CDR3, as DNA: TGTGCCAGCAACGCAGGCTATTTGCCTACCTACGAGCAGTACTTC. The encoded protein is CASNAGYLPTYEQYF. The chain uses TRBV7-8 and TRBJ2-7, with D unresolved. Germline V lookup: CDR1 SGHVS, CDR2 FQNEAQ. The CDR3 contains 15 residues. The germline V and J ends were trimmed by 7 bases and 2 bases, with 18 bases remaining between them.

Only a few counts were recorded for this clone. J is TRBJ2-3 and V is TRBV5-1, with a possible D match to TRBD1 (6 bases). The CDR3 has 14 amino acids. V lost 7 bases and J 1 base, leaving 13 bases between the germline ends. In germline, CDR1 is SGHRS, CDR2 YFSETQ. Written as DNA, the CDR3 is TGCGCCAGCCTGGACAGTCAAGGCACAGATACGCAGTATTTT. Encoded protein: CASLDSQGTDTQYF.

The chain uses TRBV5-1 and TRBJ1-2, with 8 nucleotides matching TRBD1. V lost 0 bases and J lost 4; bases outside the gene matches: 5. Germline CDR1 is SGHRS and CDR2 is YFSETQ. The length of the CDR3 is 15 residues. CDR3 sequence: CASSLAQGAPYGYTF. CDR3 bases: TGCGCCAGCAGCTTGGCCCAGGGGGCTCCCTATGGCTACACCTTC.

This clone was seen more than once but under ten times. The chain is built from TRBV5-4 and TRBJ2-7; TRBD1 aligns across 7 bases. CDR1 SGHNT and CDR2 YYREEE come from the germline V gene (reference sequence). CDR3 length equals 14 residues. V dropped 5 bases and J dropped 1; count of bases not matched to a gene: 6. CDR3 sequence (DNA): TGTGCCAGCAGACAACGACAGGGATCCTACGAGCAGTACTTC. It codes for CASRQRQGSYEQYF.

This sequence joins TRBV29-1 and TRBJ1-3; the D is unclear. Trimming removed 0 bases at V and 8 bases at J, with 5 bases between. Germline CDR1 is SQVTM and CDR2 is ANQGSEA. There are 11 residues in the CDR3. The CDR3 DNA reads as TGCAGCGTTGAAGAACGGTACACCATATATTTT. Amino acid sequence: CSVEERYTIYF.

V and J are TRBV27 and TRBJ1-2; 7 bases are a match to TRBD1. Germline CDR1 and CDR2: MNHEY and SMNVEV (reference sequence). J lost 8 bases, V lost 3 bases, and 6 bases had no gene match. The CDR3 runs to 13 residues. The CDR3 nucleotides read TGTGCCAGCAGTTTTCTGGACAGGAGCGGCTACACCTTC. This sequence encodes CASSFLDRSGYTF.

This chain uses TRBV30 with TRBJ1-5; D perhaps matches TRBD1 (5 bases). Trimming shortened V by 0 bases and J by 7 bases, and 13 bases separated the two germline ends. The CDR3 runs to 14 residues. Germline CDR1 GTSNPN, CDR2 SVGIG (reference sequence). CDR3 residues: CAWSVVGGEQPQHF. CDR3 DNA sequence: TGTGCCTGGAGTGTAGTCGGGGGTGAGCAGCCCCAGCATTTT. The full variable domain, rest sourced from reference TRBV30 and TRBJ1-5, is SQTIHQWPATLVQPVGSPLSLECTVEGTSNPNLYWYRQAAGRGLQLLFYSVGIGQISSEVPQNLSASRPQDRQFILSSKKLLLSDSGFYLCAWSVVGGEQPQHFGDGTRLSIL.

The chain has TRBV13 and TRBJ2-7; TRBD1 matches 7 bases. CDR1 and CDR2 (germline): PRHDT, FYEKMQ (reference sequence). J lost 1 base, V lost 8 bases, and 8 bases had no gene match. The CDR3 length is 14 residues. This chain's CDR3 is CASSEDRRSYEQYF. CDR3 coding DNA: TGTGCCAGCTCTGAGGACAGGCGATCCTACGAGCAGTACTTC.

The chain links TRBV7-2 to TRBJ2-3; 10 nucleotides agree with TRBD1. CDR1 and CDR2 (germline): SGHTA, FQGNSA. This CDR3 comprises 14 residues. CDR3 in amino acids: CATTGGPSTDTQYF. The CDR3 bases are TGTGCAACGACAGGGGGCCCTAGCACAGATACGCAGTATTTT.

The rearrangement links TRBV10-1 to TRBJ1-1, with D hard to call. The CDR3 runs to 14 residues. Trimming took 2 bases from V and 5 from J, leaving 12 bases between them. Germline loops: CDR1 WNHNN, CDR2 SYGVQD (reference sequence). This CDR3 reads CASSEIPSGTEAFF. The DNA for the CDR3 is TGCGCCAGCAGTGAGATCCCGTCGGGGACTGAAGCTTTCTTT.

This clone appeared a single time. This chain uses TRBV24-1 with TRBJ2-7; maybe TRBD2 (5 bases). The CDR3 has 14 residues. The germline CDR1 and CDR2 sequences are KGHDR and SFDVKD. V was shortened by 3 bases and J by 4 bases, with 12 bases between the two germline ends. In DNA form, the CDR3 reads TGTGCCACCAGTGATCCCCGCGTAGCGTACGAGCAGTACTTC. This codes for CATSDPRVAYEQYF.

The chain links TRBV19 to TRBJ2-2; perhaps TRBD2 as D (5 bases). The germline gives CDR1 LNHDA, CDR2 SQIVND (reference sequence). The CDR3 consists of 15 residues. V gave up 1 base and J gave up 6 bases, with 12 bases separating them. The CDR3 loop is CASSIASSVAGELFF. In DNA, the CDR3 is TGTGCCAGTAGTATAGCGAGTAGCGTGGCCGGGGAGCTGTTTTTT.

The chain has TRBV11-2 and TRBJ1-2; TRBD1 matches at 7 bases. V was clipped by 5 bases and J by 5 bases; unmatched bases: 14. The CDR3 totals 16 residues. Germline-derived CDR1 and CDR2 are SGHAT and FQNNGV. DNA of the CDR3: TGTGCCAGCAGCCGAGACGGCCAACAGGGGATGTATGGCTACACCTTC. Its protein product is CASSRDGQQGMYGYTF.

The table lists this clone with a count of one. The genes are TRBV6-5 and TRBJ1-1; 9 bases match TRBD1. The CDR3 covers 14 residues. Germline CDR1 and CDR2: MNHEY and SVGAGI. With V trimmed by 4 bases and J by 1 base, 1 base remained unmatched. Written as DNA, the CDR3 is TGTGCCAGCAGTTCGACAGGGGGGAACACTGAAGCTTTCTTT. Its protein is CASSSTGGNTEAFF.

The V and J genes are TRBV12-3 or TRBV12-4 and TRBJ1-1; no clear D. This CDR3 contains 13 residues. The V and J ends lost 3 bases and 6 bases respectively, with 11 bases between them. CDR3 residues: CASSFSVVPEAFF. The DNA of the CDR3 is TGTGCCAGCAGTTTCTCAGTTGTTCCTGAAGCTTTCTTT.

This chain joins TRBV7-3 and TRBJ1-6; tentatively, D is TRBD1 (5 bases). The CDR3 loop spans 16 amino acids. V was clipped by 2 bases and J by 8 bases, with 16 bases between them. Germline lookup yields CDR1 SGHTA and CDR2 FQGTGA. Here the CDR3 reads CASSLLGGRGDSPLHF. In nucleotides, the CDR3 is TGTGCCAGCAGCTTATTGGGGGGTAGGGGTGATTCACCCCTCCACTTT.

The chain carries TRBV1 and TRBJ2-2; TRBD2 is the table's D call, not checked against the DNA. TRBV1 is a known pseudogene. This CDR3 spans 15 amino acids. Here the CDR3 reads CTSSRSQLFAGGLFF. The CDR3 region has the DNA TGCACCAGCAGCCGCTCCCAGCTGTTTGCCGGGGGATTGTTTTTT.

This clone was detected only once. This chain links TRBV5-1 with TRBJ1-4, with 8 bases lining up with TRBD1. The CDR3 extends over 14 amino acids. From germline, CDR1 is SGHRS and CDR2 YFSETQ. V gave up 4 bases and J gave up 8 bases; unmatched junction bases: 7. CDR3 amino acids: CASSRTGFGEKLFF. The CDR3 DNA follows: TGCGCCAGCAGCCGGACAGGGTTTGGCGAAAAACTGTTTTTT.

The chain combines TRBV14 with TRBJ2-1; D perhaps matches TRBD1 (5 bases). The CDR3 contains 15 residues. The germline V gene encodes CDR1 SGHDN and CDR2 FVKESK. The V and J ends lost 0 bases and 6 bases respectively, with 12 bases between them. The CDR3 loop is CASSQDPRRGNEQFF. The CDR3 nucleotides are TGTGCCAGCAGCCAAGATCCCCGAAGGGGCAATGAGCAGTTCTTC. Full variable domain (remainder filled in from reference TRBV14 and TRBJ2-1): EAGVTQFPSHSVIEKGQTVTLRCDPISGHDNLYWYRRVMGKEIKFLLHFVKESKQDESGMPNNRFLAERTGGTYSTLKVQPAELEDSGVYFCASSQDPRRGNEQFFGPGTRLTVL.

In the case of this clone: This sample also contains other DNA sequences that code for the same CDR3. The J gene is TRBJ1-6, the V gene TRBV19; TRBD1 might be the D (6 bases). Germline CDR1 is LNHDA and CDR2 is SQIVND (reference sequence). The CDR3 sequence is 15 residues long. Trimming left V 3 bases short and J 9 bases short, with 15 bases between. The CDR3 nucleotides read TGTGCCAGTAGTATCCGCGATGGGGGCGGTTCACCCCTCCACTTT. Protein product: CASSIRDGGGSPLHF.

The chain joins TRBV5-1 to TRBJ2-3, with 10 bases matching TRBD2. CDR1 is SGHRS and CDR2 is YFSETQ in the germline V gene. This CDR3 contains 16 residues. V shed 4 bases and J 6 bases; nucleotides not matched to a gene: 11. The CDR3 bases are TGCGCCAGCAGCGAGCAGGGGACTAGCGATTTTGATACGCAGTATTTT. Translating gives CASSEQGTSDFDTQYF.